Sequencing of this T cell receptor beta chain was carried out in a study of T-cell memory formation after mild COVID-19. MiXCR, applied by TCRdb to the 5' RACE reads, yields one record per CDR3 protein. The sample has 250,000 to 350,000 distinct CDR3 sequences, approximately 16% seen once; the top ten hold around a fifth. This clonotype was recorded a few times. The clonotype was recovered from a man between 18 and 35 years old who had mild COVID-19 (a few samples of this study predate the infection). Cell type and time point are not known. Sample: PBMCs or a T cell subset sorted from them (not recorded which).

CDR3 sequence: CSALTGANEKLFF. In nucleotides, the CDR3 is TGCAGTGCGCTGACAGGGGCTAATGAAAAACTGTTTTTT. The V call is TRBV20-1, the J call TRBJ1-4; 8 bases agree with TRBD1. The CDR3 runs to 13 residues. The junction had 3 bases not matched to a gene; V was cut back by 6 bases and J by 3 bases. Germline CDR1 and CDR2: DFQATT and SNEGSKA (reference sequence).